The 15 T cell receptor beta chains given below trace back to one sample, sequenced in a study of shared clonotypes between healthy human individuals. TCRdb keeps only in-frame clones here, not all; method: immunoSEQ multiplex PCR. In the table there are fewer than 1 million clones, just over 95% of which are singletons. As defined, naive CD8 cells were CD45RO-negative and positively selected for CCR7, with terminally differentiated effector memory CD45RA+ cells excluded. Sequencing was done on a sample of naive CD8+ T cells sorted from blood. These receptors were collected from a man aged 25 to 40 in good health.

The chain links TRBV30 to TRBJ2-7; 7 nucleotides match TRBD2. Germline V gene lookup returns CDR1 GTSNPN and CDR2 SVGIG (reference sequence). Germline trimming cut 3 bases from V and 4 bases from J; bases unmatched to any gene: 6. The length of the CDR3 is 13 residues. The CDR3 loop is CAWRGGSQYEQYF. The CDR3 DNA reads TGTGCCTGGAGGGGCGGGAGTCAATACGAGCAGTACTTC.

The V and J genes are TRBV27 and TRBJ2-5, with 9 nucleotides matching TRBD1. The CDR3 sequence is 15 residues long. V lost 5 bases to trimming and J lost 2 bases; unmatched junction nucleotides: 6. Looked up from germline, CDR1 is MNHEY and CDR2 is SMNVEV (reference sequence). DNA for the CDR3: TGTGCCAGCAGTCCGTTGACAGGGGGACAAGAGACCCAGTACTTC. Translating it yields CASSPLTGGQETQYF.

This chain links TRBV28 with TRBJ2-6; D ambiguous. The V and J ends lost 6 bases and 0 bases respectively, with 9 bases between them. Germline loops: CDR1 MDHEN, CDR2 SYDVKM. CDR3 length equals 15 residues. The CDR3 bases are TGTGCCAGCAGACCAGCGAGCTCTGGGGCCAACGTCCTGACTTTC. Its translation is CASRPASSGANVLTF.

This chain joins TRBV27 and TRBJ2-1; D is ambiguous. CDR3 length: 14 amino acids. Deletions cut 6 bases from V and 0 bases from J, with 9 bases between. The germline gives CDR1 MNHEY, CDR2 SMNVEV (reference sequence). The CDR3 region has the DNA TGTGCCAGCAGGCTAAGGAGCTCCTACAATGAGCAGTTCTTC. Translated: CASRLRSSYNEQFF.

The CDR3 nucleotides read TGTGCTAGTGGTCGAGGAGAGACCCAGTACTTC. It translates to CASGRGETQYF. V usage is TRBV12-5 and J usage is TRBJ2-5; the D is unclear. Germline V lookup: CDR1 LGHNT, CDR2 FRNRAP. V was trimmed by 5 bases and J by 4 bases, leaving 5 bases between them. The CDR3 spans 11 residues.

The chain carries TRBV19 and TRBJ1-1, with 12 bases aligning to TRBD1. The CDR3 has 14 amino acids. V lost 6 bases, J lost 4 bases, and 3 bases stayed unmatched. From germline, CDR1 is LNHDA and CDR2 SQIVND (reference sequence). The CDR3 nucleotides read TGTGCCAGTAGGGGACAGGGGGCGAGCACTGAAGCTTTCTTT. As protein: CASRGQGASTEAFF.

This clone was recorded once. The rearrangement links TRBV29-1 to TRBJ2-5; TRBD2 matches 8 bases. The CDR3 totals 15 residues. J lost 3 bases, V lost 8 bases, and 14 bases had no gene match. The V gene's germline CDR1 is SQVTM and CDR2 ANQGSEA. For the CDR3, the DNA is TGCAGCCCCTGGGGGCTAGCGGGCAGAAAAGAGACCCAGTACTTC. Residues: CSPWGLAGRKETQYF.

The chain is built from TRBV13 and TRBJ2-6; D gene uncertain. V was shortened by 5 bases and J by 1 base, with 9 bases between the two germline ends. The germline V gene has CDR1 PRHDT and CDR2 FYEKMQ (reference sequence). The length of the CDR3 is 15 residues. The CDR3 loop is CASSNLLSGANVLTF. CDR3 nucleotide sequence: TGTGCCAGCAGCAACCTTCTGTCTGGGGCCAACGTCCTGACTTTC. Using reference TRBV13 and TRBJ2-6 for the parts outside the CDR3, the full variable domain is AAGVIQSPRHLIKEKRETATLKCYPIPRHDTVYWYQQGPGQDPQFLISFYEKMQSDKGSIPDRFSAQQFSDYHSELNMSSLELGDSALYFCASSNLLSGANVLTFGAGSRLTVL.

The chain links TRBV4-1 to TRBJ1-5; tentatively, D is TRBD1 (5 bases). The CDR3 loop spans 18 amino acids. Between the trimmed V and J ends, which lost 0 bases and 0 bases, there was a span of 15 bases. Germline CDR1 MGHRA, CDR2 YSYEKL. The CDR3 spells CASSQEPQDFHSNQPQHF. Written as DNA, the CDR3 is TGCGCCAGCAGCCAAGAACCACAGGATTTCCATAGCAATCAGCCCCAGCATTTT.

This chain uses TRBV6-5 with TRBJ2-7, with a tentative D call TRBD2 (6 bases). The CDR3 totals 15 residues. From germline, CDR1 is MNHEY and CDR2 SVGAGI. V was shortened by 4 bases and J by 5 bases, with 18 bases between the two germline ends. The CDR3 protein is CASSSPPVREDEQYF. The CDR3 DNA is TGTGCCAGCAGTTCCCCCCCGGTCAGGGAGGACGAGCAGTACTTC.

The table lists this clone with a count of one. This sequence joins TRBV29-1 and TRBJ2-5, with 9 bases lining up with TRBD1. V was clipped by 1 base and J by 2 bases; unmatched bases: 26. The CDR3 is 22 amino acids. Germline V gene sequence: CDR1 SQVTM, CDR2 ANQGSEA. CDR3 sequence reads: CSVEGAESRVTGGALLQETQYF. DNA of the CDR3: TGCAGCGTTGAAGGCGCAGAGAGTCGGGTGACAGGGGGTGCCCTCTTACAAGAGACCCAGTACTTC.

V and J are TRBV6-5 and TRBJ2-7; D not resolved. CDR1 is MNHEY and CDR2 is SVGAGI in the germline V gene. CDR3 length: 13 residues. The V end lost 1 base, the J end lost 3 bases, and 7 bases lay between the germline ends. The CDR3 protein is CASSYFWGYEQYF. CDR3 sequence (DNA): TGTGCCAGCAGTTACTTCTGGGGCTACGAGCAGTACTTC.

In DNA, the CDR3 is TGTGCCAGCAGTTTATCGAAGGGACAGGGATACGAGCAGTACTTC. Its protein product is CASSLSKGQGYEQYF. The chain uses TRBV27 and TRBJ2-7; 9 bases match TRBD1. Unmatched junction bases numbered 4, after V lost 0 bases and J lost 4 bases. CDR1 is MNHEY and CDR2 is SMNVEV in the germline V gene (reference sequence). The CDR3 runs 15 residues.

The rearrangement links TRBV27 to TRBJ2-7; 9 bases align to TRBD2. The CDR3 covers 16 residues. Germline values: CDR1 MNHEY, CDR2 SMNVEV (reference sequence). The V gene end was trimmed by 2 bases and the J gene end by 0 bases; junction bases not matched to a gene: 5. The CDR3 is CASSLDGGRASYEQYF. The CDR3 region has the DNA TGTGCCAGCAGTTTAGATGGCGGGAGGGCCTCCTACGAGCAGTACTTC.

Worth noting for this clone: The sample carries other DNA sequences with the same CDR3. The chain recombines TRBV19 with TRBJ2-1, with TRBD2 matching over 7 bases. CDR1 is LNHDA, CDR2 SQIVND, per germline (reference sequence). V lost 4 bases and J lost 4; bases outside the gene matches: 4. The length of the CDR3 is 14 residues. The CDR3 DNA sequence: TGTGCCAGTAGTAGGGCTAGCGGTTACAATGAGCAGTTCTTC. This translates into CASSRASGYNEQFF.